This entry lists 27 T cell receptor beta chains sequenced from one sample in a study of OX40 agonist ivuxolimab in advanced cancers. Using immunoSEQ multiplex PCR, the repertoire was profiled, and TCRdb retains in-frame clones only, with some absent. The sample records nearly 90,000 clones, just under 90% being singletons. The starting material was CD4+ or CD8+ T cells sorted from blood, obtained in a trial of the OX40 agonist ivuxolimab. Receptor source: an adult with an advanced solid tumor such as melanoma, head and neck, liver or kidney cancer.

V is TRBV5-8 and J is TRBJ2-7; D is ambiguous. Trimming shortened V by 1 base and J by 5 bases, and 16 bases separated the two germline ends. Per germline, CDR1 SGHTS and CDR2 YDEGEE. The CDR3 loop spans 15 amino acids. Here the CDR3 DNA reads TGTGCCAGCAGCTTGAGAGGTTCCGACTCTAACGAGCAGTACTTC. This encodes CASSLRGSDSNEQYF.

This clone is judged medium-sized. V is TRBV2 and J is TRBJ2-4; D remains unclear. Germline V gives CDR1 SNHLY, CDR2 FYNNEI. The CDR3 sequence is 13 residues long. V lost 8 bases to trimming and J lost 0 bases, with 8 bases between them. The CDR3 bases are TGTGCCAGCCGGCAAGTAGCCAAAAACATTCAGTACTTC. It yields the protein CASRQVAKNIQYF.

V gene TRBV5-1 combines with J gene TRBJ2-2; D call uncertain. Germline lookup yields CDR1 SGHRS and CDR2 YFSETQ. V was pared by 2 bases and J by 4 bases, with 9 bases between. There are 14 residues in the CDR3. The CDR3 bases are TGCGCCAGCAGCTTTACGGTGGGCACCGGGGAGCTGTTTTTT. Its protein product is CASSFTVGTGELFF.

Only a few counts were recorded for this clone. The gene calls are TRBV5-1 and TRBJ2-5; 7 bases agree with TRBD2. J was trimmed by 5 bases and V by 4 bases; bases with no gene match: 8. There are 14 residues in the CDR3. Germline CDR1 and CDR2: SGHRS and YFSETQ. This CDR3 reads CASSVGEGWETQYF. In DNA, the CDR3 is TGCGCCAGCAGCGTAGGGGAGGGATGGGAGACCCAGTACTTC.

This chain joins TRBV2 and TRBJ1-3; no definite D call. V was cut by 0 bases and J by 0 bases, with 9 bases left in between. The germline CDR1 and CDR2 sequences are SNHLY and FYNNEI. CDR3 length: 16 amino acids. The CDR3 is CASSEAGGSSGNTIYF. For the CDR3, the DNA is TGTGCCAGCAGTGAAGCGGGAGGGAGCTCTGGAAACACCATATATTTT.

The chain couples TRBV30 to TRBJ2-1; 7 nucleotides agree with TRBD2. Germline CDR1 is GTSNPN and CDR2 is SVGIG (reference sequence). The CDR3 length is 14 residues. The junction had 3 bases not matched to a gene; V was cut back by 1 base and J by 3 bases. DNA of the CDR3: TGTGCCTGGAGTGCGGGGGGAAACTACAATGAGCAGTTCTTC. Its protein product is CAWSAGGNYNEQFF.

The chain recombines TRBV6-4 with TRBJ2-7; 12 nucleotides agree with TRBD2. V trimming: 2 bases; J trimming: 0 bases; junction bases outside the gene matches: 5. Germline-derived CDR1 and CDR2 are MRHNA and SNTAGT. CDR3 size: 17 residues. CDR3 in amino acids: CASSDARLAGDSYEQYF. The CDR3, as DNA: TGTGCCAGCAGTGACGCCCGACTAGCGGGGGACTCCTACGAGCAGTACTTC.

The V gene is TRBV7-2, the J gene TRBJ1-1; D possibly corresponds to TRBD1 (6 bases). Trimming shortened V by 3 bases and J by 8 bases, and 10 bases separated the two germline ends. Germline assignment: CDR1 SGHTA and CDR2 FQGNSA. The CDR3 has 12 residues. The CDR3 here is CASSFGGLEAFF. As DNA, the CDR3 is TGTGCCAGCAGCTTCGGGGGCCTGGAAGCTTTCTTT.

The V call is TRBV11-3, the J call TRBJ2-1; TRBD1 agrees at 7 bases. Germline CDR1 and CDR2: SGHNT and YENEEA. V shed 5 bases, J shed 8 bases, and the junction held 6 bases outside the gene matches. CDR3 length: 13 residues. As DNA, the CDR3 is TGTGCCAGCAGCACGACAGGGTCTCATGAGCAGTTCTTC. Its translation is CASSTTGSHEQFF.

This clone has only one observation. The chain is built from TRBV11-3 and TRBJ1-3; no firm D call. Between the trimmed V and J ends, which lost 7 bases and 4 bases, there was a span of 11 bases. The germline gives CDR1 SGHNT, CDR2 YENEEA. The CDR3 totals 13 residues. The CDR3 nucleotides are TGTGCCAGCATTTGGTCAAAAGGAAACACCATATATTTT. As protein: CASIWSKGNTIYF.

The chain uses TRBV7-9 and TRBJ2-3; 8 nucleotides align to TRBD2. Germline loops: CDR1 SEHNR, CDR2 FQNEAQ (reference sequence). After removal of 5 bases from V and 0 bases from J, the junction contained 7 bases not matched to a gene. The CDR3 covers 16 residues. CDR3 coding DNA: TGTGCCAGCAGCCCTTGGACTAGCAAAAGCACAGATACGCAGTATTTT. Translation: CASSPWTSKSTDTQYF.

J is TRBJ2-7 and V is TRBV14, with D perhaps matching TRBD1 (6 bases). The germline gives CDR1 SGHDN, CDR2 FVKESK. With 0 bases removed from V and 5 bases from J, the gap between germline ends came to 14 bases. The CDR3 runs to 15 residues. The CDR3 is CASSQDWAGADEQYF. Here the CDR3 DNA reads TGTGCCAGCAGCCAAGATTGGGCAGGGGCGGACGAGCAGTACTTC.

The chain employs TRBV19 and TRBJ2-7; possible D gene TRBD2, 5 bases. Germline assignment: CDR1 LNHDA and CDR2 SQIVND (reference sequence). Trimming pared 5 bases from V and 5 bases from J, leaving 10 bases between. The CDR3 loop spans 12 amino acids. CDR3 protein: CASSSLADEQYF. As DNA, the CDR3 is TGTGCCAGTAGTTCGCTAGCCGACGAGCAGTACTTC.

The chain recombines TRBV19 with TRBJ1-5, with 10 bases identical to TRBD1. Per germline, CDR1 LNHDA and CDR2 SQIVND (reference sequence). Trimming took 3 bases from V and 3 from J; bases not matched to a gene: 5. The CDR3 is 16 residues long. The CDR3 sequence is CASSMGTGASNQPQHF. CDR3 sequence (DNA): TGTGCCAGTAGTATGGGGACAGGGGCTTCCAATCAGCCCCAGCATTTT.

This clone turned up a few times. V and J are TRBV5-1 and TRBJ2-3, with 8 bases identical to TRBD1. The ends lost 6 bases at V and 4 bases at J; junction bases unmatched: 13. The germline gives CDR1 SGHRS, CDR2 YFSETQ. The length of the CDR3 is 16 residues. CDR3 sequence reads: CASTLLGTGGADTQYF. The CDR3, as DNA: TGCGCCAGCACCCTTCTAGGGACAGGAGGTGCAGATACGCAGTATTTT.

The chain combines TRBV18 with TRBJ2-7; D is perhaps TRBD1 (5 bases). This CDR3 region has 14 residues. Germline assignment: CDR1 KGHSH and CDR2 LQKENI. Trimming pared 0 bases from V and 3 bases from J, leaving 9 bases between. This CDR3 is CASSPPGLNYEQYF. The DNA for the CDR3 is TGTGCCAGCTCACCACCGGGGCTAAACTACGAGCAGTACTTC.

The chain is built from TRBV6-6 and TRBJ2-4; D possibly corresponds to TRBD1 (5 bases). V was pared by 6 bases and J by 9 bases, with 12 bases between. The CDR3 spans 12 residues. Per germline, CDR1 MNHNY and CDR2 SVGAGI (reference sequence). The CDR3: CASSGTRGIQYF. DNA for the CDR3: TGTGCCAGCAGCGGTACAAGGGGCATTCAGTACTTC.

This clone occurred once. V is TRBV7-6 and J is TRBJ2-1, with 9 bases aligning to TRBD2. Losses at the gene ends were 4 bases for V and 7 bases for J; bases not matched to a gene: 14. The germline CDR1 and CDR2 sequences are SGHVS and FNYEAQ. The CDR3 is 17 amino acids. The chain's CDR3 is CASSSRRLRGGQNEQFF. CDR3 nucleotides: TGTGCCAGCAGCTCCCGGCGATTGCGGGGGGGCCAAAATGAGCAGTTCTTC.

The rearrangement links TRBV29-1 to TRBJ2-5; no firm D call. The V end lost 2 bases, the J end lost 1 base, and 11 bases lay between the germline ends. Germline CDR1 SQVTM, CDR2 ANQGSEA. This CDR3 spans 14 amino acids. CDR3 protein: CSVEHQVSQETQYF. DNA for the CDR3: TGCAGCGTTGAACATCAGGTCAGCCAAGAGACCCAGTACTTC.

The rearrangement links TRBV7-9 to TRBJ2-1; 7 bases are shared with TRBD2. In germline, CDR1 is SEHNR, CDR2 FQNEAQ (reference sequence). V was pared by 2 bases and J by 8 bases, with 3 bases of the junction left unmatched. This CDR3 region has 13 residues. This CDR3 reads CASSLWGGDEQFF. The CDR3 nucleotides read TGTGCCAGCAGCTTATGGGGAGGGGATGAGCAGTTCTTC.

The rearrangement joins TRBV7-9 to TRBJ2-3; 7 bases agree with TRBD1. This CDR3 has 14 amino acids. Germline V CDR1 and CDR2: SEHNR, FQNEAQ (reference sequence). Trimming at V came to 5 bases and at J to 1 base, leaving 3 bases not matched to a gene. Here the CDR3 reads CASSVTGGTDTQYF. For the CDR3, the DNA is TGTGCCAGCAGCGTAACAGGGGGCACAGATACGCAGTATTTT.

This clone was seen once. The chain links TRBV5-4 to TRBJ2-1, with 7 bases aligning to TRBD2. CDR3 size: 16 residues. V lost 4 bases and J lost 0; bases outside the gene matches: 7. Germline values: CDR1 SGHNT, CDR2 YYREEE (reference sequence). The CDR3 is CASSVGLPGSYNEQFF. As DNA, the CDR3 is TGTGCCAGCAGCGTGGGACTACCCGGCTCCTACAATGAGCAGTTCTTC.

The chain has TRBV2 and TRBJ2-7, with D tentatively TRBD1 or TRBD2 (5 bases each). The CDR3 contains 14 residues. The germline V gene encodes CDR1 SNHLY and CDR2 FYNNEI. Trimming shortened V by 3 bases and J by 2 bases, and 11 bases separated the two germline ends. The CDR3 region has the DNA TGTGCCAGCAGTGATGGTCCGGGGCCCTACGAGCAGTACTTC. Protein sequence: CASSDGPGPYEQYF.

CDR3 bases: TGTGCCAGTAGTCCAACGACAGGGGGCGGTTGGGAGACCCAGTACTTC. Encoded protein: CASSPTTGGGWETQYF. The rearrangement uses TRBV19 and TRBJ2-5, with TRBD1 matching over 10 bases. V shed 5 bases and J 5 bases; nucleotides not matched to a gene: 11. This CDR3 comprises 16 residues. CDR1 LNHDA and CDR2 SQIVND come from the germline V gene (reference sequence).

This clone was counted between two and nine times. V and J are TRBV5-1 and TRBJ1-5; no firm D call. Germline CDR1 is SGHRS and CDR2 is YFSETQ. The V end was cut by 0 bases, the J end by 1 base, with 5 bases between. The CDR3 covers 14 residues. The CDR3 here is CASSLGGSNQPQHF. The CDR3 nucleotides are TGCGCCAGCAGCTTGGGTGGGAGCAATCAGCCCCAGCATTTT.

This sequence joins TRBV18 and TRBJ2-1; 13 nucleotides line up with TRBD2. CDR3 length: 16 residues. Per germline, CDR1 KGHSH and CDR2 LQKENI. Trimming cost V 6 bases and J 1 base; bases outside gene matches: 3. CDR3 residues: CASSRTSGSSYNEQFF. The CDR3 DNA sequence: TGTGCCAGCTCGCGGACTAGCGGGAGTTCCTACAATGAGCAGTTCTTC.

V gene TRBV28 combines with J gene TRBJ2-5; 11 bases are a match to TRBD2. The ends lost 5 bases at V and 5 bases at J; junction bases unmatched: 13. This CDR3 has 17 amino acids. Looked up from germline, CDR1 is MDHEN and CDR2 is SYDVKM. The CDR3 reads CASSRTSGSPKKETQYF. The CDR3 DNA is TGTGCCAGCAGTCGTACTAGCGGGAGCCCAAAAAAGGAGACCCAGTACTTC.